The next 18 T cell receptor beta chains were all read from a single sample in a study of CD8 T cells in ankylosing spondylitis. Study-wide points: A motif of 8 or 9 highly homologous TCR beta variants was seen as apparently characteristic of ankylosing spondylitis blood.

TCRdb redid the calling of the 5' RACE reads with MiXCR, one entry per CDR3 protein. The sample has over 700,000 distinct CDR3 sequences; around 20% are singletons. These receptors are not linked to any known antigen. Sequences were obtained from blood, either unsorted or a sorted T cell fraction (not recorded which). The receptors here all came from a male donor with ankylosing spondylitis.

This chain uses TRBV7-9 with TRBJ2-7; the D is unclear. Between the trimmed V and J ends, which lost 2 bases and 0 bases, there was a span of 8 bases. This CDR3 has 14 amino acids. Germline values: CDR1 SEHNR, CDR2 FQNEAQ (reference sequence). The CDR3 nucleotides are TGTGCCAGCAGCTTAAGTGTGAGCTCCTACGAGCAGTACTTC. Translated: CASSLSVSSYEQYF.

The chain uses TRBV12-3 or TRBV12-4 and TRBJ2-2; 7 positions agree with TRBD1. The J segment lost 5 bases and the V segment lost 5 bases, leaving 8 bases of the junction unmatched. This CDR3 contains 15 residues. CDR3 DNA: TGTGCCAGCAGTCCTTGGACAGGATCGACCGGGGAGCTGTTTTTT. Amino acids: CASSPWTGSTGELFF.

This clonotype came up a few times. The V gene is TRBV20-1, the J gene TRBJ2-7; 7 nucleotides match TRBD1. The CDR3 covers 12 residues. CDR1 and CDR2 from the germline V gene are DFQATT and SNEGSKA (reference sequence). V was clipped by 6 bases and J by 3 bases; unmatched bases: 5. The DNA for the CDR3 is TGCAGTGCAAACCGACAGGGCTACGAGCAGTACTTC. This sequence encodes CSANRQGYEQYF.

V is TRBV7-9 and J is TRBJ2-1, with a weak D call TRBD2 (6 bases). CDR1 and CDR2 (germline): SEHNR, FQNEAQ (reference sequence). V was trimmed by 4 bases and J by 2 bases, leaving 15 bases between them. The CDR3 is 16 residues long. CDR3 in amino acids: CASSYDMGLPYNEQFF. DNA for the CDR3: TGTGCCAGCAGCTACGATATGGGACTGCCCTACAATGAGCAGTTCTTC.

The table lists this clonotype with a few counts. CDR3 sequence: CASSRETAGVTDTQYF. In DNA, the CDR3 is TGTGCCAGCAGCCGAGAGACAGCGGGCGTCACAGATACGCAGTATTTT. The chain recombines TRBV4-2 with TRBJ2-3; TRBD2 might be the D (6 bases). Per the germline V gene, CDR1 is LGHNA and CDR2 is YNFKEQ. V was clipped by 4 bases and J by 2 bases, with 16 bases between them. The CDR3 length is 16 residues.

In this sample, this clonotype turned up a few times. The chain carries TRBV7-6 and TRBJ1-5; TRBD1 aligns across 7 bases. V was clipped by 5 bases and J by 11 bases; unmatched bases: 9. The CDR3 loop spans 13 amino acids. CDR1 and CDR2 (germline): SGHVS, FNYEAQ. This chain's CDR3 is CASSTRQGSAQHF. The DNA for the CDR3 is TGTGCCAGCAGCACCCGACAGGGCTCAGCCCAGCATTTT.

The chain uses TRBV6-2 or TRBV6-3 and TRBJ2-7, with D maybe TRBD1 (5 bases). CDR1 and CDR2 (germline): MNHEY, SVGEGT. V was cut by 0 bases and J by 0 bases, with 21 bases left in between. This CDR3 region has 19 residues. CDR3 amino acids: CASSYSGPGSARSSYEQYF. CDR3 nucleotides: TGTGCCAGCAGTTACTCGGGGCCAGGATCCGCCCGAAGCTCCTACGAGCAGTACTTC.

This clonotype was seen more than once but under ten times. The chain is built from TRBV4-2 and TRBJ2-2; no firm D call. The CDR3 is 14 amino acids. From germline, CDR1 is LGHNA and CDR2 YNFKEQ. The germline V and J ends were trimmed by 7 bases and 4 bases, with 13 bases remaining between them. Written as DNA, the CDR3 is TGTGCCAGCACCTTTGATGGCGGCACCGGGGAGCTGTTTTTT. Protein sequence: CASTFDGGTGELFF.

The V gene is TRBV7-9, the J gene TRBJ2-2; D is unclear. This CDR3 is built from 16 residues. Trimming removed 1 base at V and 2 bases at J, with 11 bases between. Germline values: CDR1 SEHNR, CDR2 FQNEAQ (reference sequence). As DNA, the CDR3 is TGTGCCAGCAGCTTAGTTGTTTCTTCCAACACCGGGGAGCTGTTTTTT. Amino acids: CASSLVVSSNTGELFF.

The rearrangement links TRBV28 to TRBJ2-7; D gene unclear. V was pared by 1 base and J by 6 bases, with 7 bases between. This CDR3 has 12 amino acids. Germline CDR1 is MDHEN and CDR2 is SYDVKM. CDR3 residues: CASSLSHSEQYF. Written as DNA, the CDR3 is TGTGCCAGCAGTTTATCCCACTCCGAGCAGTACTTC.

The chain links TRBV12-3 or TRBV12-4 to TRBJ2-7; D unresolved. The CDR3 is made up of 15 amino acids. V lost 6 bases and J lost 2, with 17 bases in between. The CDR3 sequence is CASSSHDTSPYEQYF. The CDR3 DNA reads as TGTGCCAGCAGCTCCCACGACACCTCACCCTACGAGCAGTACTTC.

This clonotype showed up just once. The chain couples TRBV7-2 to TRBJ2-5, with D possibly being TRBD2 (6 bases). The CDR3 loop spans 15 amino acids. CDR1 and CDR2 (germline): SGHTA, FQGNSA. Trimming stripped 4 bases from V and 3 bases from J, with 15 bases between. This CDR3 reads CASSSRLATKETQYF. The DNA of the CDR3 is TGTGCCAGCAGCTCCCGTCTAGCGACGAAAGAGACCCAGTACTTC. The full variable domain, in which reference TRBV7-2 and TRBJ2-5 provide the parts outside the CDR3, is GAGVSQSPSNKVTEKGKDVELRCDPISGHTALYWYRQSLGQGLEFLIYFQGNSAPDKSGLPSDRFSAERTGGSVSTLTIQRTQQEDSAVYLCASSSRLATKETQYFGPGTRLLVL.

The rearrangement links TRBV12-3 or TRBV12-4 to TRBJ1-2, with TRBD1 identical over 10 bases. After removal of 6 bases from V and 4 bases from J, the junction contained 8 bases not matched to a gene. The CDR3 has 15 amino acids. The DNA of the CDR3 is TGTGCCAGCAGCGGGACAGGGGACAAATCCTATGGCTACACCTTC. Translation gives CASSGTGDKSYGYTF.

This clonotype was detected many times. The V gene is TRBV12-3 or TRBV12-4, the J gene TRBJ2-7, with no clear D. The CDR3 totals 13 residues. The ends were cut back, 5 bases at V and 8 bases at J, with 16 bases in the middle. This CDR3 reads CASSPPGAFKQYF. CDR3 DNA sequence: TGTGCCAGCAGTCCCCCGGGCGCCTTCAAGCAGTACTTC.

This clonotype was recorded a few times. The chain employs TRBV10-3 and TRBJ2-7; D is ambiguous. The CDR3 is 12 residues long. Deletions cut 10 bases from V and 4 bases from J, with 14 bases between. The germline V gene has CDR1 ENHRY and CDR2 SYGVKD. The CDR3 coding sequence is TGTGCCACCAAGGACCTTTGGTACGAGCAGTACTTC. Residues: CATKDLWYEQYF.

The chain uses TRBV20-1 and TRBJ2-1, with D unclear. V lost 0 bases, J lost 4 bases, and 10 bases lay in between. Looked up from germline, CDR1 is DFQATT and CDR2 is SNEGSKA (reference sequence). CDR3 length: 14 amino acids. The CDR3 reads CSARDLQQYNEQFF. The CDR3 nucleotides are TGCAGTGCTAGAGATCTCCAGCAGTACAATGAGCAGTTCTTC.

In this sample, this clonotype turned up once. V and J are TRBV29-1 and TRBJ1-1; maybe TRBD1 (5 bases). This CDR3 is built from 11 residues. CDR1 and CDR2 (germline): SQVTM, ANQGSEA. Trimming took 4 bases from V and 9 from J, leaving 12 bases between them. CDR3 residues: CSVVSQGQAFF. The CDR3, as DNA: TGCAGCGTTGTGAGTCAGGGACAAGCTTTCTTT.

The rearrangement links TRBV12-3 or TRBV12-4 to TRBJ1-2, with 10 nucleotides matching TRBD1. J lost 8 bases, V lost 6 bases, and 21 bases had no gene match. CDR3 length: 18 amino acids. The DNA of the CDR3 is TGTGCCAGCAGCTCCCGATCTGGGTCCGACAGGGGGCGAGAAGGCTACACCTTC. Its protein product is CASSSRSGSDRGREGYTF.